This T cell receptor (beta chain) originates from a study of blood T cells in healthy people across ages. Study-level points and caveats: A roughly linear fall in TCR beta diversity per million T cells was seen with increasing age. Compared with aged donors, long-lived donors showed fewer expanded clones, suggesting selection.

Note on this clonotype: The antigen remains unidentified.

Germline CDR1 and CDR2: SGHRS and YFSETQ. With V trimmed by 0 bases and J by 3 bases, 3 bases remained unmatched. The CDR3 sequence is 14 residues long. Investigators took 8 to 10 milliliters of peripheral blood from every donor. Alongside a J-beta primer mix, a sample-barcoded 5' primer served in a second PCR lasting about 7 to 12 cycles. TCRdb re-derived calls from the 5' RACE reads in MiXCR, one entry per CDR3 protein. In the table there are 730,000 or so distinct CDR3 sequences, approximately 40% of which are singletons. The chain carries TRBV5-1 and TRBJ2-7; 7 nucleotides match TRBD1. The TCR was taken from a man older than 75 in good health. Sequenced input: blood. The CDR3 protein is CASSLVGGHYEQYF. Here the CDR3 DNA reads TGCGCCAGCAGCTTGGTAGGGGGCCACTACGAGCAGTACTTC.